This TCR beta chain was sequenced for a study of blood T cell repertoires in COVID-19. Overall study: Samples of COVID-19 (acute and convalescent) were obtained from the United States, Italy and Spain. Sample material is recorded as cDNA or gDNA derived from T cells, B-cell-depleted T cells, or PBMCs.

The CDR3 runs to 16 residues. CDR1 LGHDT and CDR2 YNNKEL come from the germline V gene (reference sequence). Trimming took 3 bases from V and 0 from J, leaving 11 bases between them. In the original workflow: The assay estimated nucleated cells by amplifying reference gene primers. Sequencing used immunoSEQ multiplex PCR; TCRdb keeps in-frame clones, though not all of them. V and J calls and clone size come straight from that table; D and trimming were deduced from the DNA. In the table there are about 500,000 clones, 85% to 90% of which are singletons. The V gene is TRBV3-1 (or the pseudogene TRBV3-2), the J gene TRBJ1-4, with a tentative D call TRBD1 (5 bases). This clonotype was sampled from a woman between 50 and 59 years old with COVID-19, enrolled during active disease. Source material: peripheral blood. Here the CDR3 DNA reads TGTGCCAGCAGCCAGGGGAGGGGTGCAACTAATGAAAAACTGTTTTTT. This codes for CASSQGRGATNEKLFF.